The source of this T cell receptor beta chain is a study of identical twins. The CDR3 runs to 13 residues. Trimming removed 5 bases from V and 7 bases from J, with 14 bases in between. Germline CDR1 and CDR2: SQVTM and ANQGSEA. TCRdb called the 5' RACE reads again in MiXCR, with one record for every CDR3 protein. In the table there are some 690,000 distinct CDR3 sequences, less than 25% of which are singletons. The sample was also linked to a second study, of T cells expressing NK-cell markers. From that study: HCMV specificity of expanded NKG2C+ T cell clones remained unclear.

The chain couples TRBV29-1 to TRBJ1-4, with D possibly being TRBD1 (6 bases). Sequenced material: PBMCs. This clonotype was sampled from a woman younger than 35 in good health. Written as DNA, the CDR3 is TGCAGCGTTAATACAGGGTTTGGTGAAAAACTGTTTTTT. This gives the protein CSVNTGFGEKLFF.